A single sample is the source of the 19 T cell receptor beta chains below, sequenced in a study of control samples from healthy donors and cancer patients. Sequencing was performed with immunoSEQ multiplex PCR; in TCRdb, only in-frame clones are kept and a portion is missing. Here the sample spans some 130,000 clones, approximately 92% being singletons. Sequencing input: blood. These receptor sequences come from a man aged 18 to 29 in good health.

The chain joins TRBV28 to TRBJ2-7; 11 bases agree with TRBD1. The CDR3 length is 15 residues. The V gene end was trimmed by 3 bases and the J gene end by 4 bases; junction bases not matched to a gene: 5. The germline V gene encodes CDR1 MDHEN and CDR2 SYDVKM. The CDR3 DNA reads TGTGCCAGCAGTTTGTCCGGGACAGGGGGTTACGAGCAGTACTTC. It yields the protein CASSLSGTGGYEQYF.

The chain employs TRBV18 and TRBJ1-4; no definite D call. CDR3 length equals 15 residues. V lost 1 base to trimming and J lost 8 bases, with 14 bases between them. The germline gives CDR1 KGHSH, CDR2 LQKENI. CDR3 DNA: TGTGCCAGCTCACCACAGGACGGAAGAGGGGAAAAACTGTTTTTT. It codes for CASSPQDGRGEKLFF.

This clone has a single count. This sequence joins TRBV28 and TRBJ2-4, with D unresolved. V lost 8 bases and J lost 0, with 14 bases in between. The length of the CDR3 is 15 residues. The germline CDR1 and CDR2 sequences are MDHEN and SYDVKM. The chain's CDR3 is CASSLGILAKNIQYF. The CDR3 DNA follows: TGTGCCAGCTCCCTGGGCATTCTAGCCAAAAACATTCAGTACTTC.

This clone has a handful of counts. This chain uses TRBV6-1 with TRBJ1-1; D remains unclear. V lost 0 bases and J 6 bases, leaving 11 bases between the germline ends. CDR1 MNHNS and CDR2 SASEGT come from the germline V gene. The CDR3 is 14 residues long. For the CDR3, the DNA is TGTGCCAGCAGTGAAGCATCAGTTCTCGCTGAAGCTTTCTTT. Translation: CASSEASVLAEAFF.

The CDR3 sequence is CASTGSSGNTIYF. The CDR3 coding sequence is TGTGCTTCGACAGGGAGCTCTGGAAACACCATATATTTT. The gene calls are TRBV6-5 and TRBJ1-3; 7 bases align to TRBD1. The CDR3 totals 13 residues. CDR1 MNHEY and CDR2 SVGAGI come from the germline V gene.

This clone was counted between two and nine times. The rearrangement links TRBV12-3 or TRBV12-4 to TRBJ1-2; no definite D call. This CDR3 has 13 residues. V lost 8 bases and J 2 bases, leaving 12 bases between the germline ends. The CDR3 sequence: CASADSRNYGYTF. Written as DNA, the CDR3 is TGTGCCAGCGCGGACTCTCGGAACTATGGCTACACCTTC.

This clone was detected only once. This chain links TRBV6-5 with TRBJ2-2; D is uncertain. V lost 5 bases to trimming and J lost 7 bases, with 8 bases between them. The germline V gene has CDR1 MNHEY and CDR2 SVGAGI. The CDR3 contains 12 residues. CDR3 DNA sequence: TGTGCCAGCAGTACCGCGGTCGGGGAGCTGTTTTTT. The encoded protein is CASSTAVGELFF.

The rearrangement uses TRBV11-3 and TRBJ2-2; D is ambiguous. Germline V gives CDR1 SGHNT, CDR2 YENEEA. CDR3 length equals 17 residues. Trimming pared 1 base from V and 1 base from J, leaving 13 bases between. The CDR3 protein is CASSLAEALENTGELFF. CDR3 coding DNA: TGTGCCAGCAGCTTAGCGGAAGCGTTGGAGAACACCGGGGAGCTGTTTTTT. The whole variable domain, filled in from reference TRBV11-3 and TRBJ2-2, reads EAGVVQSPRYKIIEKKQPVAFWCNPISGHNTLYWYLQNLGQGPELLIRYENEEAVDDSQLPKDRFSAERLKGVDSTLKIQPAELGDSAVYLCASSLAEALENTGELFFGEGSRLTVL.

The chain has TRBV18 and TRBJ1-1; D not certain. The CDR3 contains 13 residues. In germline, CDR1 is KGHSH, CDR2 LQKENI. V was clipped by 6 bases and J by 3 bases, with 11 bases between them. As DNA, the CDR3 is TGTGCCAGCTCCCTCGGACTGGACACTGAAGCTTTCTTT. This encodes CASSLGLDTEAFF.

The chain joins TRBV7-9 to TRBJ1-2, with a possible D match to TRBD1 (5 bases). The CDR3 runs 17 residues. V was pared by 5 bases and J by 2 bases, with 21 bases between. CDR1 and CDR2 (germline): SEHNR, FQNEAQ (reference sequence). Written as DNA, the CDR3 is TGTGCCAGCAGCATCCTGGCGGGGGGAGGTGAAAACTATGGCTACACCTTC. It is translated as CASSILAGGGENYGYTF.

This chain links TRBV11-2 with TRBJ1-5; no clear D. This CDR3 is built from 13 residues. CDR1 and CDR2 from the germline V gene are SGHAT and FQNNGV. V was shortened by 3 bases and J by 4 bases, with 7 bases between the two germline ends. For the CDR3, the DNA is TGTGCCAGCAGCTTTAATGGGAATCAGCCCCAGCATTTT. Protein: CASSFNGNQPQHF.

The chain couples TRBV7-3 to TRBJ1-1; D not certain. Germline values: CDR1 SGHTA, CDR2 FQGTGA. Trimming shortened V by 7 bases and J by 9 bases, and 6 bases separated the two germline ends. There are 9 residues in the CDR3. The CDR3 DNA is TGTGCCAGCATCCCCAAAGCTTTCTTT. Translated: CASIPKAFF.

V gene TRBV19 combines with J gene TRBJ2-5; TRBD2 agrees at 7 bases. The junction had 22 bases not matched to a gene; V was cut back by 5 bases and J by 4 bases. CDR1 is LNHDA, CDR2 SQIVND, per germline (reference sequence). The CDR3 is 19 residues long. The CDR3 coding sequence is TGTGCCAGTAGTGAGGAATTTAGTTTGGGGAGGGACCCAGCAGAGACCCAGTACTTC. This gives the protein CASSEEFSLGRDPAETQYF.

The chain uses TRBV30 and TRBJ2-4, with D unresolved. Trimming shortened V by 2 bases and J by 0 bases, and 5 bases separated the two germline ends. This CDR3 comprises 13 residues. Germline assignment: CDR1 GTSNPN and CDR2 SVGIG (reference sequence). CDR3 sequence (DNA): TGTGCCTGGAGTCCTCAAGCCAAAAACATTCAGTACTTC. It is translated as CAWSPQAKNIQYF.

The chain is built from TRBV4-3 and TRBJ1-5; D not certain. V lost 0 bases, J lost 3 bases, and 9 bases lay in between. Germline V gives CDR1 LGHNA, CDR2 YSLEER. The length of the CDR3 is 15 residues. The CDR3 DNA reads TGCGCCAGCAGCCAAGATCCGGATAACAATCAGCCCCAGCATTTT. It codes for CASSQDPDNNQPQHF.

The chain links TRBV27 to TRBJ2-1, with 7 bases identical to TRBD1. The ends lost 0 bases at V and 5 bases at J; junction bases unmatched: 10. This CDR3 is built from 17 residues. The V gene's germline CDR1 is MNHEY and CDR2 SMNVEV (reference sequence). The CDR3 region is CASSLSIMGQLNNEQFF. The CDR3 region has the DNA TGTGCCAGCAGTTTATCAATTATGGGACAGTTAAACAATGAGCAGTTCTTC.

This chain connects TRBV14 to TRBJ2-7; TRBD2 matches 11 bases. Germline V gives CDR1 SGHDN, CDR2 FVKESK. This CDR3 is 17 amino acids long. Trimming at V came to 4 bases and at J to 0 bases, leaving 8 bases not matched to a gene. As DNA, the CDR3 is TGTGCCAGCAGCCCCAGCCGACTAGCGGGGAACTCCTACGAGCAGTACTTC. Its protein is CASSPSRLAGNSYEQYF.

There are a few counts of this clone. The chain joins TRBV10-3 to TRBJ1-4, with D hard to call. Between the trimmed V and J ends, which lost 2 bases and 8 bases, there was a span of 12 bases. Germline loops: CDR1 ENHRY, CDR2 SYGVKD. The CDR3 contains 14 residues. The CDR3 protein is CAISEGRDREKLFF. CDR3 DNA sequence: TGTGCCATCAGTGAGGGAAGGGATCGAGAAAAACTGTTTTTT.

This clone was detected once. CDR3 sequence reads: CASTQSGRETQYF. The CDR3 DNA reads as TGTGCCAGCACTCAGAGCGGGAGGGAGACCCAGTACTTC. V gene TRBV28 combines with J gene TRBJ2-5, with TRBD2 matching 9 bases. J gave up 5 bases and V 7 bases, and 5 bases lay outside the gene matches. The length of the CDR3 is 13 residues. Germline V gene lookup returns CDR1 MDHEN and CDR2 SYDVKM.